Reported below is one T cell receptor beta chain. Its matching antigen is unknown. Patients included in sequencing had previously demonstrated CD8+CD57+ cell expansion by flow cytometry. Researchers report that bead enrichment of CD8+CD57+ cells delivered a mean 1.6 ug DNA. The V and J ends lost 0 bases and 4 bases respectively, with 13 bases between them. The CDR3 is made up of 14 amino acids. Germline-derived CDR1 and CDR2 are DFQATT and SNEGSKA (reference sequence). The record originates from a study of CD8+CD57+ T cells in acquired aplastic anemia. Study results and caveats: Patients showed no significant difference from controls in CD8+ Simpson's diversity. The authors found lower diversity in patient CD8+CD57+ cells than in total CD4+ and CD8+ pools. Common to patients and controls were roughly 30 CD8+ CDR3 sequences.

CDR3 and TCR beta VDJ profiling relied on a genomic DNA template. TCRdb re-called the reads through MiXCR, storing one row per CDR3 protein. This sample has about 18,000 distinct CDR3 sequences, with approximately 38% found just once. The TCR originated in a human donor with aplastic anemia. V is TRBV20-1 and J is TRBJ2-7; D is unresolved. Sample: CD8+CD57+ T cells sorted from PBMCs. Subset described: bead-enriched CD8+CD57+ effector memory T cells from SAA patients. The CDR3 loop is CSARDFGGMYEQYF. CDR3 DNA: TGCAGTGCTAGAGATTTCGGTGGGATGTACGAGCAGTACTTC.